The 26 T cell receptor beta chains in this list originate from one sample, sequenced in a study of blood T cell repertoires in COVID-19. The repertoire was sequenced with immunoSEQ multiplex PCR; TCRdb's copy has only in-frame clones and lacks some. The table has hundreds of thousands of clones, approximately 86% seen once. Sequencing was done on a sample of peripheral blood. Source of these receptors: a man aged 60 to 69 with acute or convalescent COVID-19.

This clone was seen just once. The chain is built from TRBV6-5 and TRBJ2-5, with D perhaps matching TRBD2 (6 bases). This CDR3 has 14 amino acids. Germline V gene data show CDR1 as MNHEY and CDR2 as SVGAGI. V dropped 6 bases and J dropped 7 bases, with 18 bases sitting between them. The CDR3 here is CASSRGRMRGTQYF. Here the CDR3 DNA reads TGTGCCAGCAGCCGGGGACGGATGCGGGGGACCCAGTACTTC.

V usage is TRBV7-8 and J usage is TRBJ1-2; a possible D gene is TRBD1 (5 bases). Trimming removed 3 bases at V and 2 bases at J, with 10 bases between. Germline lookup yields CDR1 SGHVS and CDR2 FQNEAQ. The CDR3 covers 14 residues. In DNA, the CDR3 is TGTGCCAGCAGCTTCGGGGGAACAAACTATGGCTACACCTTC. Its protein product is CASSFGGTNYGYTF.

This chain connects TRBV7-9 to TRBJ2-3; 10 bases align to TRBD1. CDR1 and CDR2 (germline): SEHNR, FQNEAQ (reference sequence). There are 14 residues in the CDR3. V shed 5 bases and J 4 bases; nucleotides not matched to a gene: 3. CDR3 sequence (DNA): TGTGCCAGCAGCCAAGGGACAGGGGCAGATACGCAGTATTTT. This sequence encodes CASSQGTGADTQYF.

V and J are TRBV9 and TRBJ1-6, with D perhaps TRBD1 (5 bases). In germline, CDR1 is SGDLS, CDR2 YYNGEE. The length of the CDR3 is 16 residues. Trimming removed 4 bases from V and 7 bases from J, with 18 bases in between. CDR3: CASSPSGGAENSPLHF. The CDR3 nucleotides read TGTGCCAGCAGCCCCTCCGGCGGGGCGGAGAATTCACCCCTCCACTTT.

This chain links TRBV29-1 with TRBJ2-7, with 9 bases fitting TRBD2. Trimming cost V 4 bases and J 2 bases; bases outside gene matches: 9. Germline V gives CDR1 SQVTM, CDR2 ANQGSEA. The CDR3 is 15 amino acids. The CDR3 DNA is TGCAGCGTTGGTCTGGCGGGGGGGATAGCCTACGAGCAGTACTTC. Encoded protein: CSVGLAGGIAYEQYF.

This chain's CDR3 is CASSQEGGQGWEKLFF. CDR3 nucleotides: TGCGCCAGCAGCCAAGAGGGAGGGCAGGGTTGGGAAAAACTGTTTTTT. The chain is built from TRBV4-3 and TRBJ1-4; a weak D match, TRBD1 (5 bases). The germline CDR1 and CDR2 sequences are LGHNA and YSLEER. Trimming cost V 0 bases and J 8 bases, with 16 bases left between them. The CDR3 is 16 amino acids.

A few counts support this clone. In the same sample, other DNA sequences code for this CDR3. The chain couples TRBV10-3 to TRBJ1-1; 10 bases agree with TRBD1. V was clipped by 8 bases and J by 1 base; unmatched bases: 4. The CDR3 is 14 amino acids. The V gene's germline CDR1 is ENHRY and CDR2 SYGVKD. The CDR3 DNA follows: TGTGCCATCCGGGACAGGGGCCGGAACACTGAAGCTTTCTTT. It is translated as CAIRDRGRNTEAFF.

Only a few counts were recorded for this clone. This chain links TRBV4-3 with TRBJ2-3, with D possibly being TRBD1 (6 bases). Germline assignment: CDR1 LGHNA and CDR2 YSLEER. The CDR3 loop spans 15 amino acids. The V end was cut by 5 bases, the J end by 6 bases, with 18 bases between. CDR3 amino acids: CASSVAGAARDTQYF. The DNA of the CDR3 is TGCGCCAGCAGCGTAGCAGGGGCCGCTCGGGATACGCAGTATTTT.

V and J are TRBV18 and TRBJ1-1; D may be TRBD1 (5 bases). The CDR3 totals 14 residues. Deletions cut 5 bases from V and 2 bases from J, with 12 bases between. Germline V gives CDR1 KGHSH, CDR2 LQKENI. CDR3 coding DNA: TGTGCCAGCTCAGACTCTACAGGTAACACTGAAGCTTTCTTT. Its translation is CASSDSTGNTEAFF.

A note on this clone: One end of the junction fails to match germline, which may point to a read error. V is TRBV11-3 and J is TRBJ2-3, with 9 positions matching TRBD1. CDR1 and CDR2 (germline): SGHNT, YENEEA. The CDR3 runs 14 residues. CDR3 in amino acids: CASSVDRGSDTQYF. In DNA form, the CDR3 reads TGTGCCAGCAGCGTAGACAGGGGGAGCGATACGCAGTATTTT.

V usage is TRBV4-3 and J usage is TRBJ1-2; TRBD1 matches 8 bases. The V gene's germline CDR1 is LGHNA and CDR2 YSLEER. V shed 3 bases, J shed 4 bases, and the junction held 10 bases outside the gene matches. The CDR3 consists of 16 residues. CDR3 in amino acids: CASSHLSSGTGYGYTF. As DNA, the CDR3 is TGCGCCAGCAGCCACCTTTCCTCTGGGACAGGCTATGGCTACACCTTC.

This clone has a single count. J is TRBJ2-5 and V is TRBV13, with a tentative D call TRBD2 (7 bases). The ends were cut back, 7 bases at V and 3 bases at J, with 27 bases in the middle. CDR1 is PRHDT and CDR2 is FYEKMQ in the germline V gene (reference sequence). CDR3 size: 18 residues. Written as DNA, the CDR3 is TGTGCCAGCACCAAGCTTGGCATGAGGGGGGGTTGGGAAGAGACCCAGTACTTC. This sequence encodes CASTKLGMRGGWEETQYF.

V usage is TRBV7-3 and J usage is TRBJ2-2, with 7 bases fitting TRBD2. The CDR3 length is 16 residues. V gave up 4 bases and J gave up 2 bases; unmatched junction bases: 7. Germline CDR1 reads SGHTA; CDR2 reads FQGTGA. The CDR3 DNA is TGTGCCAGCAGCTCCAGACTAGCTGGAAACACCGGGGAGCTGTTTTTT. This sequence encodes CASSSRLAGNTGELFF.

The chain couples TRBV2 to TRBJ2-5, with D possibly being TRBD1 (5 bases). The V and J ends lost 5 bases and 2 bases respectively, with 12 bases between them. Germline V gene sequence: CDR1 SNHLY, CDR2 FYNNEI. This CDR3 has 14 residues. The chain's CDR3 is CASSHLAGQETQYF. The DNA of the CDR3 is TGTGCCAGCAGTCATCTGGCAGGGCAAGAGACCCAGTACTTC.

This chain joins TRBV9 and TRBJ2-1; 7 positions match TRBD2. V was clipped by 0 bases and J by 8 bases; unmatched bases: 14. Germline V gives CDR1 SGDLS, CDR2 YYNGEE. The CDR3 contains 17 residues. CDR3 region: CASSVDPAGRIQDEQFF. For the CDR3, the DNA is TGTGCCAGCAGCGTAGACCCAGCGGGGCGTATACAAGATGAGCAGTTCTTC.

The DNA of the CDR3 is TGTGCCAGCAGCTTAAGTTCTGGACGGACAGGCCTCTATGGCTACACCTTC. Protein: CASSLSSGRTGLYGYTF. The rearrangement uses TRBV7-8 and TRBJ1-2, with 7 nucleotides matching TRBD1. Germline-derived CDR1 and CDR2 are SGHVS and FQNEAQ. CDR3 length equals 17 residues. J lost 4 bases, V lost 2 bases, and 13 bases had no gene match.

The chain links TRBV12-1 to TRBJ2-5; the table names TRBD1, a call not compared with the DNA. TRBV12-1 is a listed pseudogene. There are 11 residues in the CDR3. The CDR3 spells CAIQGRETQYF. CDR3 bases: TGTGCCATCCAGGGCAGAGAGACCCAGTACTTC.

This clone was counted a single time. The CDR3 DNA sequence: TGTGCCAGCAGTGAAATTTTTGGAGCCCCTCTCGAGCAGTACTTC. Protein product: CASSEIFGAPLEQYF. The chain joins TRBV6-1 to TRBJ2-7; the D is unclear. This CDR3 is built from 15 residues. V shed 2 bases and J shed 6 bases, with 17 bases lying between them. The germline gives CDR1 MNHNS, CDR2 SASEGT.

The chain employs TRBV7-8 and TRBJ1-1, with 7 bases that match TRBD1. The ends lost 5 bases at V and 5 bases at J; junction bases unmatched: 11. The germline V gene encodes CDR1 SGHVS and CDR2 FQNEAQ. This CDR3 has 15 amino acids. The CDR3 DNA reads TGTGCCAGCAGCCTAGTGACAGGGTTGGTTACTGAAGCTTTCTTT. It specifies CASSLVTGLVTEAFF.

The chain couples TRBV6-5 to TRBJ1-3; 9 nucleotides align to TRBD1. The V gene end was trimmed by 1 base and the J gene end by 3 bases; junction bases not matched to a gene: 4. This CDR3 is built from 16 residues. CDR1 and CDR2 (germline): MNHEY, SVGAGI. The CDR3 sequence: CASSYWTGEGGNTIYF. In DNA, the CDR3 is TGTGCCAGCAGTTACTGGACAGGGGAAGGTGGAAACACCATATATTTT.

The chain carries TRBV10-3 and TRBJ1-6, with D perhaps matching TRBD1 (5 bases). Germline CDR1 ENHRY, CDR2 SYGVKD. Deletions cut 0 bases from V and 7 bases from J, with 13 bases between. The CDR3 spans 16 residues. The CDR3 nucleotides read TGTGCCATCAGTGAGTCTCCAGGGCGGATGAATTCACCCCTCCACTTT. Its translation is CAISESPGRMNSPLHF.

The chain uses TRBV7-9 and TRBJ1-1; 7 nucleotides line up with TRBD1. CDR3 length: 15 residues. After removal of 5 bases from V and 2 bases from J, the junction contained 8 bases not matched to a gene. Germline loops: CDR1 SEHNR, CDR2 FQNEAQ (reference sequence). This CDR3 reads CASSPTGQTNTEAFF. The CDR3 DNA reads as TGTGCCAGCAGCCCGACGGGACAGACAAACACTGAAGCTTTCTTT. Drawing the rest from reference TRBV7-9 and TRBJ1-1, the complete variable domain is DTGVSQNPRHKITKRGQNVTFRCDPISEHNRLYWYRQTLGQGPEFLTYFQNEAQLEKSRLLSDRFSAERPKGSFSTLEIQRTEQGDSAMYLCASSPTGQTNTEAFFGQGTRLTVV.

The J gene is TRBJ2-7, the V gene TRBV18, with D possibly being TRBD1 (5 bases). The length of the CDR3 is 13 residues. CDR1 is KGHSH and CDR2 is LQKENI in the germline V gene. V lost 2 bases and J lost 3, with 8 bases in between. The CDR3 loop is CASSPGQVYEQYF. Here the CDR3 DNA reads TGTGCCAGCTCACCAGGACAAGTCTACGAGCAGTACTTC.

For the CDR3, the DNA is TGTGCCAGTAGTATAGTTTCCTTGGTGCGACTAGCGGAAACCGGGGAGCTGTTTTTT. Translated, it gives CASSIVSLVRLAETGELFF. The chain recombines TRBV19 with TRBJ2-2; 9 bases match TRBD2. CDR1 and CDR2 (germline): LNHDA, SQIVND (reference sequence). J lost 5 bases, V lost 1 base, and 14 bases had no gene match. The CDR3 loop spans 19 amino acids.

The V call is TRBV7-8, the J call TRBJ2-5; 8 positions agree with TRBD1. V dropped 3 bases and J dropped 2; count of bases not matched to a gene: 8. The CDR3 totals 16 residues. From germline, CDR1 is SGHVS and CDR2 FQNEAQ. The CDR3 DNA reads TGTGCCAGCAGCTTCGATGACAGGGGCGGGCAAGAGACCCAGTACTTC. It specifies CASSFDDRGGQETQYF.

The chain joins TRBV23-1 to TRBJ2-7, with a weak D call TRBD2 (6 bases). TRBV23-1 has ORF status, its function being uncertain. The CDR3 is 16 amino acids. V gave up 3 bases and J gave up 0 bases, with 15 bases separating them. CDR3 sequence reads: CASSHPGRESSYEQYF. In DNA form, the CDR3 reads TGCGCCAGCAGTCACCCCGGACGGGAGAGCTCCTACGAGCAGTACTTC.